Included here is one T cell receptor beta chain sequence, with context. Its specific antigen is unknown. Base qualities are not at hand, and no much larger clone is one base apart. The data were taken from a study of cytomegalovirus exposure and HLA in healthy donors (dated by TCRdb to the late 2010s). For the study in its entirety: According to an earlier analysis of 587 of the donors, about 179 million T cells yielded over 90 million unique TCR beta sequences and about 300 Gb of sequence data. A later analysis re-analyzed previously published TCR beta repertoires from 600 to 850 donors and added high-resolution HLA genotyping to study TCR occurrence patterns. About five DR-DQ haplotypes were treated as single units for association and clustering because of strong linkage in the cohort. The study profiled the T cell repertoires of hundreds of subjects by immunosequencing and related them to cytomegalovirus serostatus. To decide whether each TCR beta V gene segment behaved as functional or pseudogenic, an earlier analysis of approximately 620 of the donors relied on high-throughput TCR beta sequencing. A separate validation cohort of roughly 120 different subjects was used in addition to the roughly 670-subject first cohort. Rather than using new phenotypic data, the later analysis identified candidate immune exposures from TCR beta sequences and from how often those sequences occurred across donors. The study was designed to test whether signatures of past pathogen exposure could be identified by cataloging public T cell receptors. HLA typing covered class I and class II loci at four-digit resolution. To predict cytomegalovirus infection status, the study brought together high-throughput TCR immunosequencing, statistical association of individual TCRs with disease status, and machine learning. The genetic ancestry cluster associated with self-reported Caucasian donors included roughly four fifths of the approximately 400 genotyped donors. Typing coverage varied by locus: roughly 620-640 donors for A, B, C, DRB1 and DQB1; roughly 560 for DQA1; 606 for DPA1; some 470 for DPB1. All discovery cohort repertoires had been generated using a single sequencing platform. In a later genetic analysis, genome-wide SNP genotypes for about 55% of the roughly 700 donors were used, and that subset was treated as a discovery cohort. Among around 400 genotyped donors of the cohort, an average of around 240,000 unique TCR beta nucleotide sequences was sequenced per donor, of which roughly 17% were non-productive. Donor age, sex, ethnicity and CMV serostatus were collected together with the repertoire data. Roughly 300 gigabases of sequencing data and approximately 92 million unique TCR sequences made up an early release that covered 640 HLA-typed donors.

The method was the immunoSEQ multiplex PCR assay. For the multiplex PCR, a mixture combining 60 forward primers for TCR Vbeta segments and 13 reverse primers for TCR Jbeta segments was used. The CDR3 region of rearranged TCR beta genes was amplified from genomic DNA by a multiplex PCR assay. Amplified TCR beta libraries were sequenced as 87-base-pair reads on the Illumina HiSeq System. For the original study's pipeline: In a later analysis, 70 million to 95 million unique TCR beta chains were counted across the roughly 610 repertoires, and roughly 11 million of these chains were shared by at least two donors. To remove PCR and sequencing errors, raw reads were error-corrected and collapsed into unique sequences using a nearest-neighbor algorithm that merged closely related sequences. V, D and J gene segments were assigned by aligning CDR3 sequences to IMGT reference sequences. For a sequence to be retained, a match of at least six nucleotides was required to both a V gene segment and a J gene segment. Rearrangements were classified as productive when the CDR3 lacked stop codons and remained in frame with V and J, and all other rearrangements were classified as non-productive. CDR3 was defined by IMGT convention, running from the second conserved V-encoded cysteine to the conserved J-encoded phenylalanine. Sequences without an unambiguous match to a single V gene segment were excluded from the earlier analysis of about 600 of the donors. In an earlier analysis of approximately 590 of the donors, V segments were called functional above 56.7% productive rearrangements and were called segregating when the between-donor standard deviation exceeded 5%. To diagnose cytomegalovirus status from the catalog of TCR beta chain sequences, a statistical classification framework was built. A later analysis assigned V and J genes by comparing TCR nucleotide sequences with IMGT/GENE-DB human TR gene sequences. The TCRdist pipeline was used in a later analysis to assign CDR3 sequences and most-parsimonious VDJ recombination scenarios. In a later analysis, every TCR beta chain was defined by the combination of its CDR3 amino acid sequence and its V-gene family, and reads without a unique V-gene family were dropped. A later analysis removed 500 to 650 highly shared, low-generation-probability nucleotide sequences to deal with suspected cross-contamination and a sequencing artifact. In a later analysis, a clonal expansion index was calculated for each public chain from normalized within-repertoire ranks of inferred template counts. In a later analysis, generation probabilities were computed using a VDJ recombination model fitted to out-of-frame rearrangements, and the results were checked against IGoR. Hypergeometric tests were used in a later analysis to score TCR-TCR, TCR-HLA and TCR-CMV co-occurrence, with a repertoire-size bias correction applied to the TCR pairs. A later analysis estimated false discovery rates by permuting HLA or CMV assignments 20 times. In a later analysis, co-occurring TCRs were grouped using DBSCAN, with TCRdist sequence similarity added in when clustering inside HLA-allele-positive subsets. For co-occurrence clustering, repertoires with fewer than 30,000 or more than 120,000 public chains were excluded, along with four or five repertoires with anomalous nucleotide sharing. Imported from immuneACCESS, the table was reduced by TCRdb to in-frame sequences with V and J called. These copies leave out some clones; in studies compared against another copy, an unresolved V gene accounts for under half, and the cause of the remainder is not known. The V and J calls and clone size are taken from that table; D and trimming were inferred from the DNA. In all, the sample holds some 130,000 clones, and over 70% of those were seen once. About 1% of the sample is taken by the ten largest.

The cohort consisted of hundreds of healthy bone marrow donors. At the time of sampling, every cohort member was nominally healthy, though immune exposures that went unrecorded were likely present. The donor was CMV seronegative and was included in the group of about 400 seronegative cohort members. A peripheral blood sample was provided by each donor, and peripheral blood mononuclear cells were used for TCR beta sequencing. Genomic DNA extraction from the blood cell samples was performed with the Qiagen DNeasy Blood Extraction Kit. Overall results and qualifications from the work: A total of 150 to 200 TCR beta chains were listed by the study as associated with cytomegalovirus. In vitro tests confirmed that a few of the cytomegalovirus-associated TCR beta chains recognize cytomegalovirus antigens. The classifier was reported to diagnose cytomegalovirus status with high specificity and sensitivity in both the original cohort and the validation cohort. A cluster of highly shared sequence variants was judged likely to represent a technical artifact of the sequencing pipeline. According to a later analysis, TCR association rates differed among HLA loci, with DRB1 alleles showing the most associated TCRs and HLA-C alleles showing the fewest. Because HLA typing was unavailable for some donors at each locus, only the typed subset was used in association tests. In an earlier analysis of some 500 of the donors, most TCR beta V segments were observed in productive rearrangements about 87% or about 30% of the time, broadly matching IMGT annotations. In a later analysis, HLA-associated TCR beta chains were found to be more clonally expanded and to have lower generation probabilities than equally common non-associated chains. A later analysis associated about 16,000 TCR beta sequences with specific HLA alleles at a false discovery rate of 0.05. In a later genetic analysis, fewer N-insertions in productive TCRs were reported among donors in an Asian-associated ancestry cluster than the approximately 710-donor mean. It was suggested by the authors that the approach could potentially be generalized to other disease states and immunological phenotypes. Several of the top co-occurrence clusters appeared to be linked to parvovirus B19, influenza, CMV and Epstein-Barr virus, according to a later analysis. Most TCR sequences were seen in very few donors, while some public TCRs were found in many individuals. Linkage disequilibrium might explain the correlated functional status among segregating V segments, but an unknown experimental factor could not be ruled out. Roughly uniform sequencing depth across donors was assumed in presence/absence analyses, although this assumption may not hold. For the cohort, immune exposure information was limited to CMV serostatus. When HLA alleles, especially DR and DQ, strongly co-occurred, TCR associations were difficult to assign to individual alleles. A further reported finding was that TCR beta sequences accurately predicted the HLA-A and HLA-B alleles for most subjects in the first cohort. Because counts were too low, some 16 rarely observed V segments, including chromosome 9 orphons, were excluded from the earlier analysis of 587 of the donors. V-gene and J-gene trimming of TCR beta chains was associated with a missense DCLRE1C variant in a later genetic analysis, and the association was replicated in an independent cohort. In this cohort, only TCR beta chains were sequenced, and detectable features were limited by the absence of alpha or paired-chain data. Most CMV-associated TCR beta chains appeared to be HLA-restricted in a later analysis, and the HLA associations seemed to be driven largely by CMV exposure.

Material for sequencing was PBMCs. The TCR was taken from a man between 18 and 35 years old in good health and CMV-seronegative.

The CDR3 protein sequence reads: CATSRDSGINYGYTF. The sequence in DNA is TGTGCCACCAGCAGAGATTCGGGGATAAACTATGGCTACACCTTC. This sequence uses TRBV15 and TRBJ1-2, with the D gene uncertain. From a lookup of the germline V gene (reference sequence), CDR1 and CDR2 are LNHNV and YYDKDF. A distance of 10 bases separates the germline ends of V and J, which lose 0 bases and 2 bases respectively. The CDR3 goes from the cysteine to the phenylalanine over 15 residues. Kept here is only the CDR3 DNA, which spans 45 bases and is read in frame from base 1.